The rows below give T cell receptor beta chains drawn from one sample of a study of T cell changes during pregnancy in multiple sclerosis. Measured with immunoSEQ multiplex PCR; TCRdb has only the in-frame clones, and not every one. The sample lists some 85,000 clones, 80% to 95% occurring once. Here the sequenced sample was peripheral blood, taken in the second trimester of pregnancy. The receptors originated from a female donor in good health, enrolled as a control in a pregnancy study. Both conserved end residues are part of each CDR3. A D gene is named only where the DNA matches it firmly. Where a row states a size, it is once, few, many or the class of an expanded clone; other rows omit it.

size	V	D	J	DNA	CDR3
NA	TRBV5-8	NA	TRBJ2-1	TGTGCCATTACAAGGACAGTTGACAATGAGCAGTTCTTC	CAITRTVDNEQFF
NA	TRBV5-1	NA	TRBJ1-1	TGCGCCAGCAGCGAGAGGGCAGGGGTAATGAACACTGAAGCTTTCTTT	CASSERAGVMNTEAFF
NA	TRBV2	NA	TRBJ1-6	TGTGCCAGCAGTGAACAGGGGAATAATTCACCCCTCCACTTT	CASSEQGNNSPLHF
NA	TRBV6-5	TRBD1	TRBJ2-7	TGTGCCAGCAATGAGGGGGCGGGTAGCTCCTACGAGCAGTACTTC	CASNEGAGSSYEQYF
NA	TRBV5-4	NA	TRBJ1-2	TGTGCCAGCAGACCGACGGGCCAGGGGTCCTATGGCTACACCTTC	CASRPTGQGSYGYTF
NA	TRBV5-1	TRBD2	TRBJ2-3	TGCGCCAGCAGCGGGGGACTAGAGGTAGATACGCAGTATTTT	CASSGGLEVDTQYF
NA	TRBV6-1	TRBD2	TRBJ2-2	TGTGCCAGCAGACTAGCGGGGGGCACCGGGGAGCTGTTTTTT	CASRLAGGTGELFF
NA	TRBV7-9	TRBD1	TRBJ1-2	TGTGCCAGCAGCCGGGGACAGGTTAGCTATGGCTACACCTTC	CASSRGQVSYGYTF
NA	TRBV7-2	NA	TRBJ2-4	TGTGCCAGCAGCCCAGAGACATCCCGAGGGGCCAAAAACATTCAGTACTTC	CASSPETSRGAKNIQYF
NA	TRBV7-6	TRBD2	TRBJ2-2	TGTGCCAGCAGCTTAGTGGTTAGCGGGGTCTCCGGGGAGCTGTTTTTT	CASSLVVSGVSGELFF
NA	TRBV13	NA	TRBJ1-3	TGTGCCAGCAGCCCCGCCCGGGGTCAGGCTGGAAACACCATATATTTT	CASSPARGQAGNTIYF
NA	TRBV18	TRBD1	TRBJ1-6	TGTGCCAGCTCACCAGGGACAGAATCACCCCTCCACTTT	CASSPGTESPLHF
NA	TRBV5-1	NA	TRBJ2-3	TGCGCCAGCAGCTTGGCCCGGGTTGGACAATTATTTAGCACAGATACGCAGTATTTT	CASSLARVGQLFSTDTQYF
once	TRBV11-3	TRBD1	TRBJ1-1	TGTGCCAGCAGCCAGGACAGGGGGCGCGGGTATGCTTTCTTT	CASSQDRGRGYAFF
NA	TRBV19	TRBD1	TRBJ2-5	TGTGCCAGTAGTTACACTGGGACAGGGGAAGAGACCCAGTACTTC	CASSYTGTGEETQYF
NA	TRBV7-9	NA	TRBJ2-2	TGTGCCAGCAGCTTAGCGCAGGAGGACGGGGAGCTGTTTTTT	CASSLAQEDGELFF
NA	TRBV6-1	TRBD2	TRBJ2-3	TGTGCCAGCAGTGAACTAGCGGGGGGGCCAGATACGCAGTATTTT	CASSELAGGPDTQYF
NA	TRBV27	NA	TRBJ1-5	TGTGCCAGCAGTTTCGGGGTAAGTCAGCCCCAGCATTTT	CASSFGVSQPQHF
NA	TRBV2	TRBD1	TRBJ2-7	TGTGCCAGCAGCCTTTTCGGGACAGGTGGCTACGAGCAGTACTTC	CASSLFGTGGYEQYF
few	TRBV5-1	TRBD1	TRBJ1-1	TGCGCCAGCGGGACAGGGGTGAACACTGAAGCTTTCTTT	CASGTGVNTEAFF
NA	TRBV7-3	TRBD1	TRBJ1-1	TGTGCCAGCAGCTTGGACCTGGGACAGGGGGCCACTGAAGCTTTCTTT	CASSLDLGQGATEAFF
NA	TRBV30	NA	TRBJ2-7	TGTGCCTGGAACGATCGGGGGGAGCAGTACTTC	CAWNDRGEQYF
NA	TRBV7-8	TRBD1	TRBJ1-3	TGTGCCAGCAGCTACAGGGGGTCTGGAAACACCATATATTTT	CASSYRGSGNTIYF
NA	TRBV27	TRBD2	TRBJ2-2	TGTGCCAGCGTGCCTAGCGGGGGGTGGGAGGTCGGGGAGCTGTTTTTT	CASVPSGGWEVGELFF
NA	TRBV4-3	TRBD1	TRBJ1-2	TGCGCCAGCAGCCCCGGACAGGGAGTGAAGGGCTACACCTTC	CASSPGQGVKGYTF
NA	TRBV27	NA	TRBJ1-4	TGTGCCAGCAGTTTTACAGGGAACCCTAATGAAAAACTGTTTTTT	CASSFTGNPNEKLFF